One sample yielded the 28 T cell receptor beta chains listed below, sequenced in a study of blood T cells in healthy people across ages. Next came a second PCR, run for about 7 to 11 cycles, which used a sample-barcoded 5' primer along with a J-beta primer mix. TCRdb analysed the 5' RACE reads with MiXCR anew, one entry per CDR3 protein. This table has about 780,000 distinct CDR3 sequences, about 42% appearing once. Input material: blood. These receptor sequences come from a man at least 80 years old in good health.

This chain joins TRBV30 and TRBJ2-1; 8 bases line up with TRBD2. Germline CDR1 reads GTSNPN; CDR2 reads SVGIG (reference sequence). V gave up 2 bases and J gave up 3 bases; unmatched junction bases: 6. The length of the CDR3 is 15 residues. The CDR3 DNA is TGTGCCTGGAGTCCGGCGGGAGGATTCTACAATGAGCAGTTCTTC. Translation: CAWSPAGGFYNEQFF.

This chain links TRBV7-2 with TRBJ2-1; the D gene is possibly TRBD2 (5 bases). Germline V gene sequence: CDR1 SGHTA, CDR2 FQGNSA. CDR3 length equals 14 residues. Trimming shortened V by 8 bases and J by 4 bases, and 15 bases separated the two germline ends. CDR3 coding DNA: TGTGCCAGCGCCGGGGAGCGGACTTACAATGAGCAGTTCTTC. It yields the protein CASAGERTYNEQFF.

The CDR3 region has the DNA TGTGCCAGCACCGACTTCCACTACGAGCAGTACTTC. Translating gives CASTDFHYEQYF. The rearrangement joins TRBV7-8 to TRBJ2-7; D call uncertain. The ends were cut back, 7 bases at V and 3 bases at J, with 10 bases in the middle. The CDR3 length is 12 residues. CDR1 is SGHVS, CDR2 FQNEAQ, per germline.

CDR3 DNA sequence: TGTGCCAGCAGTTACTCCGGCGGACTGAATCAGCCCCAGCATTTT. Protein sequence: CASSYSGGLNQPQHF. The chain employs TRBV6-2 or TRBV6-3 and TRBJ1-5; D remains ambiguous. The CDR3 is 15 residues long. The ends were cut back, 0 bases at V and 4 bases at J, with 10 bases in the middle. CDR1 and CDR2 (germline): MNHEY, SVGEGT.

There are a few counts of this clonotype. The chain links TRBV7-2 to TRBJ1-2; D is undetermined. CDR1 and CDR2 from the germline V gene are SGHTA and FQGNSA. V was shortened by 1 base and J by 4 bases, with 7 bases between the two germline ends. CDR3 length: 13 residues. The CDR3 nucleotides are TGTGCCAGCAGCTTAGGGCAGGTCTATGGCTACACCTTC. It encodes CASSLGQVYGYTF.

The sample holds a few counts of this clonotype. The chain employs TRBV12-3 or TRBV12-4 and TRBJ2-7; 8 bases are a match to TRBD1. J gave up 6 bases and V 5 bases, and 3 bases lay outside the gene matches. The CDR3 totals 12 residues. CDR3 sequence (DNA): TGTGCCAGCAGTAGGACAGGGTTCGAGCAGTACTTC. Amino acids: CASSRTGFEQYF.

V gene TRBV20-1 combines with J gene TRBJ2-4; 7 nucleotides align to TRBD1. The J call may be incorrect, as the DNA end agrees better with TRBJ2-7. The length of the CDR3 is 12 residues. CDR1 and CDR2 from the germline V gene are DFQATT and SNEGSKA (reference sequence). The CDR3 DNA is TGCAGTGCCTCCGGGACAGCTAACGAGCAGTACTTC. Amino acid sequence: CSASGTANEQYF.

This clonotype was recorded only once. The chain is built from TRBV25-1 and TRBJ1-4; D possibly corresponds to TRBD1 (6 bases). Deletions cut 1 base from V and 5 bases from J, with 14 bases between. The CDR3 runs to 16 residues. Per the germline V gene, CDR1 is MGHDK and CDR2 is SYGVNS. As DNA, the CDR3 is TGTGCCAGCAGTGAATCCGGGGGGGCCCGGAATGAAAAACTGTTTTTT. Amino acid sequence: CASSESGGARNEKLFF.

This clonotype has only a few counts. The rearrangement uses TRBV28 and TRBJ2-7; D may match TRBD1 or TRBD2 (5 bases each). The germline gives CDR1 MDHEN, CDR2 SYDVKM. The germline V and J ends were trimmed by 5 bases and 4 bases, with 9 bases remaining between them. The CDR3 loop spans 12 amino acids. Written as DNA, the CDR3 is TGTGCCAGCAGTCGGGGACGATACGAGCAGTACTTC. This sequence encodes CASSRGRYEQYF. Full variable domain (outside the CDR3, taken from reference TRBV28 and TRBJ2-7): DVKVTQSSRYLVKRTGEKVFLECVQDMDHENMFWYRQDPGLGLRLIYFSYDVKMKEKGDIPEGYSVSREKKERFSLILESASTNQTSMYLCASSRGRYEQYFGPGTRLTVT.

This clonotype was observed at least ten times. A read error may explain this, as a much larger clone is one base away. This chain joins TRBV7-9 and TRBJ2-5; D assignment may be TRBD1 or TRBD2 (5 bases each). V gave up 5 bases and J gave up 0 bases, with 7 bases separating them. Per the germline V gene, CDR1 is SEHNR and CDR2 is FQNEAQ (reference sequence). The CDR3 covers 13 residues. CDR3 in DNA: TGTGCCAGCAGCCGGGACCACCAAGAGACCCAGTACTTC. This encodes CASSRDHQETQYF.

This clonotype has just a few counts. The chain couples TRBV9 to TRBJ2-7; 7 positions agree with TRBD2. This CDR3 is 15 amino acids long. With 0 bases clipped from V and 8 bases from J, the junction kept 11 bases outside the gene matches. CDR1 SGDLS and CDR2 YYNGEE come from the germline V gene. Here the CDR3 reads CASSVGAGDPHKQYF. DNA of the CDR3: TGTGCCAGCAGCGTAGGGGCGGGAGATCCCCACAAGCAGTACTTC.

The rearrangement uses TRBV10-3 and TRBJ2-3; no definite D call. The germline gives CDR1 ENHRY, CDR2 SYGVKD. The CDR3 is 16 amino acids. Trimming took 0 bases from V and 4 from J, leaving 14 bases between them. The CDR3 DNA is TGTGCCATCAGTGAGTCCCGGGTTGATATCCCAGATACGCAGTATTTT. Its translation is CAISESRVDIPDTQYF.

This clonotype was observed a handful of times. The V and J genes are TRBV25-1 and TRBJ2-5; D tentatively reads TRBD1 or TRBD2 (6 bases each). V gave up 7 bases and J gave up 5 bases, with 14 bases separating them. Germline V gene data show CDR1 as MGHDK and CDR2 as SYGVNS. The CDR3 runs 13 residues. CDR3 nucleotides: TGTGCCAGCAAGGGGGGAATTGTGGAGACCCAGTACTTC. Translation gives CASKGGIVETQYF.

The chain is built from TRBV6-6 and TRBJ1-1, with 8 positions matching TRBD1. The germline gives CDR1 MNHNY, CDR2 SVGAGI (reference sequence). Trimming removed 7 bases from V and 5 bases from J; junction bases left unmatched: 9. This CDR3 has 14 amino acids. The CDR3 is CASNDRGDGTEAFF. In DNA form, the CDR3 reads TGTGCCAGCAACGACAGGGGAGACGGGACTGAAGCTTTCTTT.

This clonotype was recorded a few times. The genes are TRBV24-1 and TRBJ2-2; 9 bases are shared with TRBD2. The CDR3 runs 16 residues. Germline lookup yields CDR1 KGHDR and CDR2 SFDVKD. V was clipped by 0 bases and J by 6 bases; unmatched bases: 4. The CDR3 coding sequence is TGTGCCACCAGTGATTTGGGGCTAGCGGGGCCCGGGGAGCTGTTTTTT. Its protein product is CATSDLGLAGPGELFF.

This clonotype turned up a few times. J is TRBJ1-1 and V is TRBV29-1; 10 bases line up with TRBD1. This CDR3 is 16 amino acids long. V was clipped by 1 base and J by 4 bases; unmatched bases: 9. Germline values: CDR1 SQVTM, CDR2 ANQGSEA. The CDR3 nucleotides read TGCAGCGTTGAAGGGGACAGGGGAGTGGCGGTCACTGAAGCTTTCTTT. Protein sequence: CSVEGDRGVAVTEAFF.

The genes are TRBV20-1 and TRBJ2-3; 7 bases map to TRBD1. V shed 4 bases, J shed 3 bases, and the junction held 10 bases outside the gene matches. This CDR3 region has 15 residues. Germline V gene lookup returns CDR1 DFQATT and CDR2 SNEGSKA (reference sequence). The CDR3 loop is CSATEGDSPTDTQYF. The CDR3 coding sequence is TGCAGTGCTACAGAGGGGGACAGCCCTACAGATACGCAGTATTTT.

This chain joins TRBV6-1 and TRBJ2-6; 7 bases line up with TRBD2. Germline V gene lookup returns CDR1 MNHNS and CDR2 SASEGT. V lost 0 bases, J lost 0 bases, and 2 bases stayed unmatched. The CDR3 contains 17 residues. This CDR3 is CASSEASGNSGANVLTF. The CDR3 bases are TGTGCCAGCAGTGAAGCGAGCGGGAACTCTGGGGCCAACGTCCTGACTTTC.

This clonotype was counted a few times. The chain links TRBV29-1 to TRBJ1-1, with a tentative D call TRBD1 (5 bases). The CDR3 length is 11 residues. Germline CDR1 and CDR2: SQVTM and ANQGSEA. V lost 7 bases, J lost 4 bases, and 10 bases lay in between. The CDR3 loop reads CSGGIGTEAFF. DNA of the CDR3: TGCAGCGGGGGGATTGGCACTGAAGCTTTCTTT.

J is TRBJ2-2 and V is TRBV10-3; D is uncertain. The V gene's germline CDR1 is ENHRY and CDR2 SYGVKD. This CDR3 has 15 residues. V was shortened by 3 bases and J by 4 bases, with 12 bases between the two germline ends. CDR3 in DNA: TGTGCCATCAGTGAACCAAACAGAGGCACCGGGGAGCTGTTTTTT. This encodes CAISEPNRGTGELFF.

The chain employs TRBV20-1 and TRBJ1-1, with 7 bases matching TRBD1. With V trimmed by 3 bases and J by 1 base, 5 bases remained unmatched. The CDR3 length is 14 residues. Germline V gene sequence: CDR1 DFQATT, CDR2 SNEGSKA (reference sequence). The CDR3 protein is CSASLGTENTEAFF. CDR3 bases: TGCAGTGCTAGTTTAGGGACAGAGAACACTGAAGCTTTCTTT.

V and J are TRBV21-1 and TRBJ2-4; the listed D gene, TRBD2, was not tested against the DNA. TRBV21-1 corresponds to a pseudogene. The CDR3 has 16 amino acids. This CDR3 is CARTEGPLLAKNIQYF. CDR3 nucleotides: TGTGCCAGGACCGAGGGACCCCTACTCGCCAAAAACATTCAGTACTTC.

There are a few counts of this clonotype. CDR3 sequence (DNA): TGCAGTGCTCCTCGGGGACGTCTTAGCACAGATACGCAGTATTTT. Amino acid sequence: CSAPRGRLSTDTQYF. The J gene is TRBJ2-3, the V gene TRBV20-1; D assignment may be TRBD1 or TRBD2 (5 bases each). Germline values: CDR1 DFQATT, CDR2 SNEGSKA (reference sequence). V gave up 5 bases and J gave up 0 bases, with 15 bases separating them. This CDR3 has 15 amino acids.

The V call is TRBV27, the J call TRBJ2-1; the D gene is possibly TRBD1 (7 bases). The CDR3 runs 20 residues. Germline lookup yields CDR1 MNHEY and CDR2 SMNVEV (reference sequence). V was shortened by 10 bases and J by 2 bases, with 33 bases between the two germline ends. CDR3 sequence (DNA): TGTGCCAACATTGCTTTTCGAGCCGGGGGTAGGGGGCAGACCTACAATGAGCAGTTCTTC. It translates to CANIAFRAGGRGQTYNEQFF.

CDR3 in amino acids: CASSVVANTEAFF. In DNA, the CDR3 is TGTGCCAGCAGTGTAGTAGCGAACACTGAAGCTTTCTTT. V gene TRBV12-3 or TRBV12-4 combines with J gene TRBJ1-1, with D unclear. Trimming removed 5 bases at V and 1 base at J, with 8 bases between. The length of the CDR3 is 13 residues.

The J gene is TRBJ2-7, the V gene TRBV29-1; the match to TRBD1 covers 11 bases. CDR3 length equals 14 residues. With 4 bases clipped from V and 4 bases from J, the junction kept 6 bases outside the gene matches. Germline CDR1 SQVTM, CDR2 ANQGSEA. CDR3 sequence: CSVGYGTGGYEQYF. In DNA, the CDR3 is TGCAGCGTTGGGTACGGGACAGGGGGATACGAGCAGTACTTC.

V and J are TRBV27 and TRBJ2-3, with D possibly being TRBD2 (5 bases). The V and J ends lost 2 bases and 12 bases respectively, with 15 bases between them. Germline lookup yields CDR1 MNHEY and CDR2 SMNVEV (reference sequence). The CDR3 length is 13 residues. The CDR3 is CASSLPPGLHQYF. CDR3 nucleotides: TGTGCCAGCAGTTTACCGCCAGGACTCCACCAGTATTTT.

The rearrangement joins TRBV7-2 to TRBJ1-1; 9 bases agree with TRBD1. This CDR3 comprises 15 residues. Trimming took 5 bases from V and 1 from J; bases not matched to a gene: 5. CDR1 is SGHTA and CDR2 is FQGNSA in the germline V gene. The CDR3 nucleotides are TGTGCCAGCAGCCTAAAGGGACAGGGGAACACTGAAGCTTTCTTT. This gives the protein CASSLKGQGNTEAFF.